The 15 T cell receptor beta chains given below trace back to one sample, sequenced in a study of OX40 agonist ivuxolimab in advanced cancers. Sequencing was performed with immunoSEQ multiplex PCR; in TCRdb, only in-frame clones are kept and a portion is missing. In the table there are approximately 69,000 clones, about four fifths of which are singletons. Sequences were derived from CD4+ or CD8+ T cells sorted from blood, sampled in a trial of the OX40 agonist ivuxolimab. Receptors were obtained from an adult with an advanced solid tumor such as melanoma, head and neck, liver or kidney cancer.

The CDR3 sequence: CASSPGPEGNTIYF. The CDR3 DNA is TGTGCCAGCTCACCGGGCCCAGAAGGAAACACCATATATTTT. J is TRBJ1-3 and V is TRBV18; no clear D. The germline V gene encodes CDR1 KGHSH and CDR2 LQKENI. The ends were cut back, 3 bases at V and 4 bases at J, with 10 bases in the middle. CDR3 length equals 14 residues.

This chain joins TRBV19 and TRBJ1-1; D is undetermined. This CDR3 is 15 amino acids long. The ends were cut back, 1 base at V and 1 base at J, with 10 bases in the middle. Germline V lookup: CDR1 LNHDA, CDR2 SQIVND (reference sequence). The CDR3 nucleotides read TGTGCCAGTAGTATAGGGGGTATCAAGAACACTGAAGCTTTCTTT. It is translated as CASSIGGIKNTEAFF.

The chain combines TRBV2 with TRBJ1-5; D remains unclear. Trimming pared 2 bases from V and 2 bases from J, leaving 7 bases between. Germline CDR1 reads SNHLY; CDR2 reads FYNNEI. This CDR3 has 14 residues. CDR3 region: CASSERTRNQPQHF. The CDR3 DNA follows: TGTGCCAGCAGTGAAAGAACACGCAATCAGCCCCAGCATTTT.

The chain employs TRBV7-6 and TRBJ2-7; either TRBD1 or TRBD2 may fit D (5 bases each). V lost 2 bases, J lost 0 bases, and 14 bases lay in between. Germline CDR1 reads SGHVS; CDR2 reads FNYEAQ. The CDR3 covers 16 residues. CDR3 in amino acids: CASSLRGRADSYEQYF. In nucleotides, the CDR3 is TGTGCCAGCAGCTTACGGGGACGGGCAGACTCCTACGAGCAGTACTTC. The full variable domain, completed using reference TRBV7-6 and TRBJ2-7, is GAGVSQSPRYKVTKRGQDVALRCDPISGHVSLYWYRQALGQGPEFLTYFNYEAQQDKSGLPNDRFSAERPEGSISTLTIQRTEQRDSAMYRCASSLRGRADSYEQYFGPGTRLTVT.

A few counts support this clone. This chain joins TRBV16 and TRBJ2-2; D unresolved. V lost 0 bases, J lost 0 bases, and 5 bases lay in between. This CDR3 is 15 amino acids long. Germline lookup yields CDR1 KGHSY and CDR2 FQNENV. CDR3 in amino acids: CASSQSSTNTGELFF. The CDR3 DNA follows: TGTGCCAGCAGCCAATCGAGTACGAACACCGGGGAGCTGTTTTTT.

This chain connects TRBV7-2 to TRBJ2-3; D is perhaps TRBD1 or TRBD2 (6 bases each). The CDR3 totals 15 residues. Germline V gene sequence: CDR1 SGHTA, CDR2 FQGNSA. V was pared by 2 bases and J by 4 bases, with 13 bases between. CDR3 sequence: CASSLTGGGADTQYF. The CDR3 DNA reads TGTGCCAGCAGCTTAACCGGGGGCGGCGCAGATACGCAGTATTTT.

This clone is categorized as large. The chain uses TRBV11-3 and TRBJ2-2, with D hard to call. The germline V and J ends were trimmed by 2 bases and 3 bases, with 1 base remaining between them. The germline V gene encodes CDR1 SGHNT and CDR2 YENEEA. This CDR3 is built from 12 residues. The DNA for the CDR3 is TGTGCCAGCAGCTTACACACCGGGGAGCTGTTTTTT. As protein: CASSLHTGELFF.

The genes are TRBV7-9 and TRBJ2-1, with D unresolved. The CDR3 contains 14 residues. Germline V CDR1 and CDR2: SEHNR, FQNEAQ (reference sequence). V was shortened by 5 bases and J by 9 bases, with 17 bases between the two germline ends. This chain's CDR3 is CASSNEPTETEQFF. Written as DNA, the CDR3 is TGTGCCAGCAGCAATGAGCCGACGGAAACTGAGCAGTTCTTC.

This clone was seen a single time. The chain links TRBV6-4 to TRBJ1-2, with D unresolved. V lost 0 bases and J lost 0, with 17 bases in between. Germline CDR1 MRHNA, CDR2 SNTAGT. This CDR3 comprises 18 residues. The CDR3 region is CASSDSREPRAPNYGYTF. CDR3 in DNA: TGTGCCAGCAGTGACTCAAGAGAACCGAGGGCACCTAACTATGGCTACACCTTC.

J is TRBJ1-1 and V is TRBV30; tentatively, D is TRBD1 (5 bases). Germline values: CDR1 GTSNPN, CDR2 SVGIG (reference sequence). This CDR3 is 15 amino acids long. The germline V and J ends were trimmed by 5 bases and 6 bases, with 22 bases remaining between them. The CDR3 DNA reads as TGTGCCTGGTCTTCCGGGGCCCTCATACGCGCTGAAGCTTTCTTT. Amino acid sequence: CAWSSGALIRAEAFF. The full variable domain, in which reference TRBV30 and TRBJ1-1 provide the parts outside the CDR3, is SQTIHQWPATLVQPVGSPLSLECTVEGTSNPNLYWYRQAAGRGLQLLFYSVGIGQISSEVPQNLSASRPQDRQFILSSKKLLLSDSGFYLCAWSSGALIRAEAFFGQGTRLTVV.

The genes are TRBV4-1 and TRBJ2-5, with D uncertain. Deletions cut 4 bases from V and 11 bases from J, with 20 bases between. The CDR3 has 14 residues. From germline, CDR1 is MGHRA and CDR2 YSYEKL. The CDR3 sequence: CASSPLVRSLEQYF. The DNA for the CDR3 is TGCGCCAGCAGCCCCCTAGTCCGGTCATTGGAGCAGTACTTC.

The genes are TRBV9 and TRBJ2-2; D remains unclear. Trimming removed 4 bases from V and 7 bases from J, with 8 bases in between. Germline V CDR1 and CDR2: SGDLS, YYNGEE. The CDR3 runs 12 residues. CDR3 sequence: CASSPGLGELFF. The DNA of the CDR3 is TGTGCCAGCAGCCCCGGTCTCGGGGAGCTGTTTTTT.

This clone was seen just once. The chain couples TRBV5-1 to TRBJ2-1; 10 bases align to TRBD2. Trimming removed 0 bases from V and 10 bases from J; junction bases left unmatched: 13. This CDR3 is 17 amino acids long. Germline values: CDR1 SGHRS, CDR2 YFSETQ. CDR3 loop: CASSLAASGRAGREQFF. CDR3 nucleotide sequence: TGCGCCAGCAGCTTGGCCGCGAGCGGGAGGGCCGGGAGGGAGCAGTTCTTC.

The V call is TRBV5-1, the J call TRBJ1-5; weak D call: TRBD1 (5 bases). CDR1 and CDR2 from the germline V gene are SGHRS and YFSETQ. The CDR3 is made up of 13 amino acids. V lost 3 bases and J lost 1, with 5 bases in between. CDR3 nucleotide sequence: TGCGCCAGCAGCTGGGACAGCAATCAGCCCCAGCATTTT. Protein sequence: CASSWDSNQPQHF.

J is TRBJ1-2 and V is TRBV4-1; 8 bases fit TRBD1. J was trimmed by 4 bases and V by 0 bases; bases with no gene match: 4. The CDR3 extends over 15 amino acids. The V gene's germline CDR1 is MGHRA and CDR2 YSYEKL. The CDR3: CASSQEPQGGYGYTF. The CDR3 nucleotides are TGCGCCAGCAGCCAAGAACCACAGGGGGGCTATGGCTACACCTTC.